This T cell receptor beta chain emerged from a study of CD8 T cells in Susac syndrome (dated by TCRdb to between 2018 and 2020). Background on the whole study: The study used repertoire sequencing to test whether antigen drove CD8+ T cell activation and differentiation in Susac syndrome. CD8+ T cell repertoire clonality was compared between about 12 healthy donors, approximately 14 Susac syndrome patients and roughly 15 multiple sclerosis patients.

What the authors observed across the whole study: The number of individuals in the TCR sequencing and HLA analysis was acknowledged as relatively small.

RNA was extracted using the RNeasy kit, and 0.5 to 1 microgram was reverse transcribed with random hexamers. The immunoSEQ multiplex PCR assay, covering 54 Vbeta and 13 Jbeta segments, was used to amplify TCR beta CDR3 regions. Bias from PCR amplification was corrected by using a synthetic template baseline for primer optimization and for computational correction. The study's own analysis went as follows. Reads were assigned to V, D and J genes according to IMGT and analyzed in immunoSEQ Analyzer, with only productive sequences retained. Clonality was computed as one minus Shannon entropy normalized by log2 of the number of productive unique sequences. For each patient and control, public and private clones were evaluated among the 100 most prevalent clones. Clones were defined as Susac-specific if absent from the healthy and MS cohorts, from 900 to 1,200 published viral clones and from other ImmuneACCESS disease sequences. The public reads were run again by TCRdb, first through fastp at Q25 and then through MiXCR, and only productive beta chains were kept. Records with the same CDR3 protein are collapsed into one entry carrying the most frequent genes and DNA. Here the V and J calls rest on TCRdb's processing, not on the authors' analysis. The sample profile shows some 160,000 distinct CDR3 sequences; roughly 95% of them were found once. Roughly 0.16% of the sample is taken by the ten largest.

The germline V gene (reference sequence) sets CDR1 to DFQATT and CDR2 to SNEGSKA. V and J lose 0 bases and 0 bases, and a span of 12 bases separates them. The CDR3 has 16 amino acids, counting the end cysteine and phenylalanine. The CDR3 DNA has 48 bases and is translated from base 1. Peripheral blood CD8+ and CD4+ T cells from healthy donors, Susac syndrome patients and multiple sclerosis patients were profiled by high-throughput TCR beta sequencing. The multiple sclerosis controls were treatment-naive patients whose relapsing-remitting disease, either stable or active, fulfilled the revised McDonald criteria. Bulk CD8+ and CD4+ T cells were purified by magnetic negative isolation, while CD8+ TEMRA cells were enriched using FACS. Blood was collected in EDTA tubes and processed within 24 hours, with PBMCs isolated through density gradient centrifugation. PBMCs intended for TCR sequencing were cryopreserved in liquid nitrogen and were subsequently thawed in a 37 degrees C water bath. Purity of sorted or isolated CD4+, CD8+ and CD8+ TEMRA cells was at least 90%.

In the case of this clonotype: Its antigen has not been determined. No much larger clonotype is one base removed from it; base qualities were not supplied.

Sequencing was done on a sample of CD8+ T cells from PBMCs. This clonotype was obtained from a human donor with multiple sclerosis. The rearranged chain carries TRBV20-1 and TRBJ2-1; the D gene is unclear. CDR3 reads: CSARDLVGSSYNEQFF. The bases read TGCAGTGCTAGAGATCTTGTCGGAAGCTCCTACAATGAGCAGTTCTTC.